Listed here are 18 T cell receptor beta chains from one sample, sequenced in a study of technical replicates of blood from several donors. The assay was immunoSEQ multiplex PCR, and TCRdb's table has in-frame clones only and misses some. The sample contains more than 75,000 clones, 96% of which appear only once. Sequences were obtained from T cells isolated from PBMCs. These receptors all come from a human donor in good health.

In its sample, this clone was seen once. V and J are TRBV7-9 and TRBJ2-5; no reliable D call. CDR1 is SEHNR, CDR2 FQNEAQ, per germline (reference sequence). The CDR3 is 13 amino acids. With 5 bases removed from V and 5 bases from J, the gap between germline ends came to 12 bases. This CDR3 is CASSPNPWETQYF. DNA of the CDR3: TGTGCCAGCAGCCCTAACCCATGGGAGACCCAGTACTTC. The full variable domain, rest sourced from reference TRBV7-9 and TRBJ2-5, is DTGVSQNPRHKITKRGQNVTFRCDPISEHNRLYWYRQTLGQGPEFLTYFQNEAQLEKSRLLSDRFSAERPKGSFSTLEIQRTEQGDSAMYLCASSPNPWETQYFGPGTRLLVL.

This chain joins TRBV14 and TRBJ2-5, with 7 bases that match TRBD1. There are 16 residues in the CDR3. In germline, CDR1 is SGHDN, CDR2 FVKESK. After removal of 2 bases from V and 5 bases from J, the junction contained 11 bases not matched to a gene. CDR3 in amino acids: CASSQLGGLYSETQYF. In DNA, the CDR3 is TGTGCCAGCAGCCAACTAGGGGGCCTATATTCGGAGACCCAGTACTTC.

The J gene is TRBJ2-2, the V gene TRBV11-2; D remains ambiguous. The CDR3 covers 13 residues. V dropped 0 bases and J dropped 5 bases, with 4 bases sitting between them. The V gene's germline CDR1 is SGHAT and CDR2 FQNNGV. The DNA of the CDR3 is TGTGCCAGCAGCTTAGATAGTACCGGGGAGCTGTTTTTT. It yields the protein CASSLDSTGELFF.

This sequence joins TRBV28 and TRBJ2-7; D gene ambiguous. The CDR3 consists of 12 residues. Trimming removed 6 bases from V and 4 bases from J, with 10 bases in between. Germline CDR1 MDHEN, CDR2 SYDVKM. CDR3 protein: CASSLGRYEQYF. The CDR3 region has the DNA TGTGCCAGCAGCCTCGGCAGGTACGAGCAGTACTTC.

The gene calls are TRBV5-1 and TRBJ2-3; TRBD2 is a possible D gene (6 bases). CDR1 and CDR2 (germline): SGHRS, YFSETQ. Trimming removed 3 bases at V and 0 bases at J, with 8 bases between. The CDR3 has 14 residues. CDR3 bases: TGCGCCAGCAGCTGGGCGGGGAGCACAGATACGCAGTATTTT. Translated, it gives CASSWAGSTDTQYF. Supplemented by reference TRBV5-1 and TRBJ2-3, the full variable domain reads KAGVTQTPRYLIKTRGQQVTLSCSPISGHRSVSWYQQTPGQGLQFLFEYFSETQRNKGNFPGRFSGRQFSNSRSEMNVSTLELGDSALYLCASSWAGSTDTQYFGPGTRLTVL.

The chain has TRBV27 and TRBJ2-7, with TRBD1 matching 7 bases. The CDR3 runs to 14 residues. V was clipped by 6 bases and J by 1 base; unmatched bases: 6. Germline V CDR1 and CDR2: MNHEY, SMNVEV (reference sequence). The CDR3 sequence is CASRHGTDSYEQYF. CDR3 bases: TGTGCCAGCAGGCACGGGACAGATTCCTACGAGCAGTACTTC.

This sequence joins TRBV27 and TRBJ2-7, with D possibly TRBD2 on 5 matching bases. This CDR3 contains 15 residues. Germline V gene lookup returns CDR1 MNHEY and CDR2 SMNVEV (reference sequence). Trimming took off 4 bases at V and 1 base at J, with 14 bases between the two ends. The DNA for the CDR3 is TGTGCCAGCAGTTGGGTAGGACTCTCTTCCTACGAGCAGTACTTC. Its protein product is CASSWVGLSSYEQYF.

V usage is TRBV27 and J usage is TRBJ1-2; maybe TRBD1 (5 bases). CDR1 and CDR2 from the germline V gene are MNHEY and SMNVEV (reference sequence). Trimming stripped 6 bases from V and 2 bases from J, with 13 bases between. This CDR3 region has 14 residues. Here the CDR3 reads CASRKSGLNYGYTF. DNA for the CDR3: TGTGCCAGCAGAAAATCAGGGTTGAACTATGGCTACACCTTC.

This sequence joins TRBV7-2 and TRBJ2-2; weak D call: TRBD2 (6 bases). V was pared by 4 bases and J by 6 bases, with 15 bases between. There are 15 residues in the CDR3. CDR1 is SGHTA, CDR2 FQGNSA, per germline. CDR3 DNA sequence: TGTGCCAGCAGCTATAGCGGCAGTTACCCCGGGGAGCTGTTTTTT. Translated: CASSYSGSYPGELFF.

The chain carries TRBV25-1 and TRBJ1-1; 7 nucleotides align to TRBD1. The germline V gene encodes CDR1 MGHDK and CDR2 SYGVNS. The CDR3 loop spans 15 amino acids. V was pared by 5 bases and J by 1 base, with 7 bases of the junction left unmatched. CDR3 region: CASSTQGKGNTEAFF. The CDR3 coding sequence is TGTGCCAGCAGTACACAGGGGAAGGGGAACACTGAAGCTTTCTTT. Complete variable domain (other parts from reference TRBV25-1 and TRBJ1-1): EADIYQTPRYLVIGTGKKITLECSQTMGHDKMYWYQQDPGMELHLIHYSYGVNSTEKGDLSSESTVSRIRTEHFPLTLESARPSHTSQYLCASSTQGKGNTEAFFGQGTRLTVV.

V usage is TRBV18 and J usage is TRBJ2-1; TRBD1 aligns across 11 bases. In germline, CDR1 is KGHSH, CDR2 LQKENI. This CDR3 spans 18 amino acids. V was clipped by 3 bases and J by 0 bases; unmatched bases: 7. The CDR3 sequence: CASSPPRGTGGSYNEQFF. The CDR3 DNA follows: TGTGCCAGCTCACCCCCCCGTGGGACAGGGGGCTCCTACAATGAGCAGTTCTTC.

Here the CDR3 reads CASSVEGGNEQFF. Here the CDR3 DNA reads TGTGCCAGCAGTGTAGAAGGGGGCAATGAGCAGTTCTTC. The gene calls are TRBV2 and TRBJ2-1; a weak D match, TRBD1 (6 bases). The V gene's germline CDR1 is SNHLY and CDR2 FYNNEI. This CDR3 comprises 13 residues. The V gene lost 4 bases and the J gene lost 6 bases, with 10 bases spanning the gap.

The CDR3 protein is CAGSGFSGNTIYF. CDR3 coding DNA: TGTGCCGGATCAGGATTCTCTGGAAACACCATATATTTT. The chain carries TRBV6-1 and TRBJ1-3, with D unclear. The germline V gene has CDR1 MNHNS and CDR2 SASEGT. The CDR3 totals 13 residues. V shed 11 bases and J shed 0 bases, with 11 bases lying between them.

The gene calls are TRBV6-5 and TRBJ2-1; 7 nucleotides line up with TRBD2. Losses at the gene ends were 11 bases for V and 6 bases for J; bases not matched to a gene: 7. Germline V gene data show CDR1 as MNHEY and CDR2 as SVGAGI. There are 12 residues in the CDR3. The CDR3 nucleotides are TGTGCCGCTGGACTAGTCGGCAATGAGCAGTTCTTC. Translated: CAAGLVGNEQFF.

The chain recombines TRBV4-1 with TRBJ2-1; TRBD2 matches at 12 bases. The CDR3 has 16 residues. Unmatched junction bases numbered 3, after V lost 2 bases and J lost 4 bases. The V gene's germline CDR1 is MGHRA and CDR2 YSYEKL. CDR3 DNA: TGCGCCAGCAGCCAACGACTAGCGGGAGATTACAATGAGCAGTTCTTC. As protein: CASSQRLAGDYNEQFF.

The chain recombines TRBV7-2 with TRBJ2-5; tentatively, D is TRBD2 (5 bases). The CDR3 is 15 amino acids. Germline V lookup: CDR1 SGHTA, CDR2 FQGNSA. The V gene lost 2 bases and the J gene lost 5 bases, with 15 bases spanning the gap. This CDR3 reads CASSLSGVREETQYF. The CDR3 nucleotides read TGTGCCAGCAGCTTATCCGGGGTCCGAGAGGAGACCCAGTACTTC.

V gene TRBV6-4 combines with J gene TRBJ2-3, with D hard to call. This CDR3 comprises 12 residues. V dropped 2 bases and J dropped 2 bases, with 2 bases sitting between them. Germline CDR1 reads MRHNA; CDR2 reads SNTAGT. CDR3 residues: CASSDHTDTQYF. CDR3 nucleotides: TGTGCCAGCAGTGACCACACAGATACGCAGTATTTT.

This chain joins TRBV10-3 and TRBJ2-3; D not certain. In germline, CDR1 is ENHRY, CDR2 SYGVKD. V lost 0 bases, J lost 0 bases, and 10 bases lay in between. The CDR3 is made up of 16 amino acids. The CDR3 nucleotides read TGTGCCATCAGTGAGTCTTACAACCCTAGCACAGATACGCAGTATTTT. Its translation is CAISESYNPSTDTQYF.